This entry is about one TCR beta chain. RNA transcripts provided the source from which TCR beta CDR3 regions were amplified. The HTBI primer set served for first-round RT-PCR of the TCR CDR3. Each CDR3 protein gets one entry after TCRdb re-called the multiplex PCR reads with MiXCR. There are 300,000 or so distinct CDR3 sequences in the sample; roughly a fifth occur only once, and around 48% lies in the top ten. This sample is drawn from a study of T cells in Graves' hyperthyroidism and ophthalmopathy. This CDR3 has 16 residues. Germline assignment: CDR1 SQVTM and CDR2 ANQGSEA. V lost 6 bases and J 1 base, leaving 19 bases between the germline ends.

The origin of this receptor is a woman aged 45-60 years with Graves' hyperthyroidism. V gene TRBV29-1 combines with J gene TRBJ2-1; D perhaps matches TRBD2 (6 bases). Sequences were obtained from blood. CDR3 sequence reads: CSVGDWPRRSYNEQFF. CDR3 DNA: TGCAGCGTGGGGGACTGGCCCCGTAGGTCCTACAATGAGCAGTTCTTC.